This TCR beta chain was sequenced in a study of human T cells and chemical hapten exposure. Background on the study: Alopecia areata, totalis and universalis patients, mostly female, were included.

It was the library that attached unique molecular identifiers to individual cDNA molecules. One entry per CDR3 protein results from TCRdb running MiXCR on the RACE reads. The data hold just under 350,000 distinct CDR3 sequences, with around 7% observed a single time. Per the germline V gene, CDR1 is MRHNA and CDR2 is SNTAGT. Trimming at V came to 6 bases and at J to 9 bases, leaving 7 bases not matched to a gene. The CDR3 runs 14 residues. The time point denotes: patch test 1, 2 weeks after DPC sensitization. Documented treatment: therapeutic diphenylcyclopropenone sensitization with weekly scalp DPC. Researchers sampled blood before each patch test went on. The study extracted total RNA from unfractionated whole blood. Ten or more counts support this clonotype.

The chain combines TRBV6-4 with TRBJ2-1, with TRBD2 identical over 11 bases. The clonotype was recovered from a woman younger than 30 with alopecia areata. Some clones in this sample may be carry-over from other donors' samples. The source was whole blood, collected in connection with sensitization to the hapten diphenylcyclopropenone (DPC). CDR3: CASSLAGGGGEQFF. In nucleotides, the CDR3 is TGTGCCAGCAGCCTAGCGGGGGGTGGAGGTGAGCAGTTCTTC.